This note documents a single TCR beta chain sequence. This clone's antigen is unknown. The record has no base qualities; no much larger clone is one base away. Peripheral blood CD8+ and CD4+ T cells from healthy donors, Susac syndrome patients and multiple sclerosis patients were profiled using high-throughput TCR beta sequencing. The multiple sclerosis controls were treatment-naive patients whose relapsing-remitting disease, either stable or active, fulfilled the revised McDonald criteria. Bulk CD8+ and CD4+ T cells were purified by magnetic negative isolation, whereas CD8+ TEMRA cells were enriched by FACS. Blood was collected in EDTA tubes and processed within 24 hours, with PBMCs isolated through density gradient centrifugation. PBMCs intended for TCR sequencing were cryopreserved in liquid nitrogen and were subsequently thawed in a 37 degrees C water bath. The sorted or isolated CD4+, CD8+ and CD8+ TEMRA cells had a purity of 90% or higher.

This entry belongs to a study of CD8 T cells in Susac syndrome (dated by TCRdb to about 2019). Background for the entire study: Whether CD8+ T cell activation and differentiation in Susac syndrome was antigen driven was tested using repertoire sequencing. The clonality of the CD8+ T cell repertoire was compared across 12 healthy donors, around 14 Susac syndrome patients and roughly 15 multiple sclerosis patients. The study at large found these results: The number of individuals in the TCR sequencing and HLA analysis was recognized as being relatively small.

RNA was extracted with the RNeasy kit and 0.5 to 1 ug was reverse transcribed using random hexamers. The immunoSEQ multiplex PCR assay, covering 54 Vbeta and 13 Jbeta segments, was used to amplify TCR beta CDR3 regions. PCR amplification bias was corrected using a synthetic template baseline for primer optimization and computational correction. The authors' pipeline ran thus. Reads were assigned to V, D and J genes according to IMGT and analyzed in immunoSEQ Analyzer, with only productive sequences retained. Clonality was calculated as one minus the Shannon entropy normalized by log2 of the number of productive unique sequences. Public and private clones were assessed among the 100 most prevalent clones of each patient and control. Clones were defined as Susac-specific if absent from the healthy and MS cohorts, from 1052 published viral clones and from other ImmuneACCESS disease sequences. The public reads were reprocessed in TCRdb via fastp at Q25 and MiXCR, keeping in-frame beta chains. Duplicate CDR3 protein sequences are folded into a single record with the most common DNA and genes. These V and J calls rely on TCRdb rather than the paper's analysis. The sample table records around 130,000 distinct CDR3 sequences; roughly 76% of these occur just once. Of the sample, 0.5% to 0.65% is held by the ten largest clones.

The receptor was derived from a human donor with multiple sclerosis. The sequenced sample consisted of CD8+ T cells from PBMCs.

The CDR3: CASSQDMDPYEQYF. The bases read TGTGCCAGCAGCCAAGACATGGACCCCTACGAGCAGTACTTC. The V and J segments used are TRBV3-1 and TRBJ2-7; the D gene cannot be named for sure. Taken from the germline V gene (reference sequence), the CDR1 and CDR2 loops are LGHDT and YNNKEL. Including cysteine and phenylalanine, the CDR3 has 14 amino acids. Only the CDR3 region is kept as DNA, spanning 42 bases read in frame from base 1. Relative to germline, V is 0 bases shorter and J is 2 bases shorter, with 8 bases between their ends.